The entry below describes one TCR beta chain. The antigen remains unidentified. Assay: immunoSEQ multiplex PCR; the TCRdb copy retains only in-frame clones and omits some. The data contain some 170,000 clones, around 94% of them seen just once; the ten biggest clones take up about 1%. These data come from a study of T cell responses to AZD1222 COVID-19 vaccine. Study conclusions and caveats: Most donors were white British and more were female, and clonal diversity was possibly underestimated. Dominant at 160-218 and 743-854, vaccine-associated CD4 TCRs also spanned spike.

The sequenced sample was peripheral blood, obtained on day 0 of AZD1222 vaccination. The source of this sequence is an adult in good health.

The CDR3, as DNA: TGTGCCAGCAGCTTACTCTCCAATGGCTACACCTTC. Its protein is CASSLLSNGYTF. The chain combines TRBV7-9 with TRBJ1-2; no definite D call. From germline, CDR1 is SEHNR and CDR2 FQNEAQ (reference sequence). Trimming left V 2 bases short and J 6 bases short, with 7 bases between. There are 12 residues in the CDR3.